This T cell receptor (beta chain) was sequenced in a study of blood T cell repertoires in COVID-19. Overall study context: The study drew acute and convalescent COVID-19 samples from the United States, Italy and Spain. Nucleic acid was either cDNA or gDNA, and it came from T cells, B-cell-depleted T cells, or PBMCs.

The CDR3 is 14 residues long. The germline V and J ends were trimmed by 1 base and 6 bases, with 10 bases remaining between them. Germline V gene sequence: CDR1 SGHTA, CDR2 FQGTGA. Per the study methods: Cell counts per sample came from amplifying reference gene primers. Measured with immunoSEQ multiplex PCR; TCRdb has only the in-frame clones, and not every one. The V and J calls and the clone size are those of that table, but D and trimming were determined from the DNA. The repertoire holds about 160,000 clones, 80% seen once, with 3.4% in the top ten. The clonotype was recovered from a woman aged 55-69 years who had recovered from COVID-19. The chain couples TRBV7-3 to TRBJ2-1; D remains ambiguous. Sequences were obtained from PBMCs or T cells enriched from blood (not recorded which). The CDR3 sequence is CASSLIASVNEQFF. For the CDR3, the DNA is TGTGCCAGCAGCTTAATTGCTAGTGTCAATGAGCAGTTCTTC. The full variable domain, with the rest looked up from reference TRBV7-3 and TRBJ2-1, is GAGVSQTPSNKVTEKGKYVELRCDPISGHTALYWYRQSLGQGPEFLIYFQGTGAADDSGLPNDRFFAVRPEGSVSTLKIQRTERGDSAVYLCASSLIASVNEQFFGPGTRLTVL.